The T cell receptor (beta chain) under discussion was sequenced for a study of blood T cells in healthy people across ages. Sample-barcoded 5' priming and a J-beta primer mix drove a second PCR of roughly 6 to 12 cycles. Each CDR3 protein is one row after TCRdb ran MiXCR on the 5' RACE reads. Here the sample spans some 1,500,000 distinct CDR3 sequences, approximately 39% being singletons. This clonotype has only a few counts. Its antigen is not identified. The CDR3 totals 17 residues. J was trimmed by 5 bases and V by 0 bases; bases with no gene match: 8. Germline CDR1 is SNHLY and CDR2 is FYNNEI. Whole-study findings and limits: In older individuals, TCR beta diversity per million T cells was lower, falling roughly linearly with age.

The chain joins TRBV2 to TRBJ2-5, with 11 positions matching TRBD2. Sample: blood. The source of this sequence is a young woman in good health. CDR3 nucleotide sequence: TGTGCCAGCAGTGAAGCATATAGCGGGAGGGCAAGGGAGACCCAGTACTTC. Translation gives CASSEAYSGRARETQYF.